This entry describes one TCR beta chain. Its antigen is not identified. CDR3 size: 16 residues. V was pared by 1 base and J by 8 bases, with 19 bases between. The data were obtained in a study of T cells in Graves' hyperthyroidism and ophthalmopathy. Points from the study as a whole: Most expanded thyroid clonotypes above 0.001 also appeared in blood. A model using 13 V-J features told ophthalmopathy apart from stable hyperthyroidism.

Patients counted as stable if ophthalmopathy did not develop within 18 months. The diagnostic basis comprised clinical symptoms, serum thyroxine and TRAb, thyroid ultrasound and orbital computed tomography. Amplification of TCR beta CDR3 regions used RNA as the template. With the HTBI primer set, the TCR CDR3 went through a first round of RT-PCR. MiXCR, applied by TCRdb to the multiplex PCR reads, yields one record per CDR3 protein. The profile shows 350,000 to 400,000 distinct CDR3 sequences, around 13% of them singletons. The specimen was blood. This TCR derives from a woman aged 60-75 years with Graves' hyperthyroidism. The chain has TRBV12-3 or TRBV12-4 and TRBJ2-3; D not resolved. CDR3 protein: CASSLESGTNGGTQYF. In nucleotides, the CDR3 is TGTGCCAGCAGTTTAGAATCAGGAACTAATGGCGGTACGCAGTATTTT.